This T cell receptor beta chain was sequenced during a study of cytomegalovirus exposure and HLA in healthy donors. Use of 60 Vbeta and 13 Jbeta primers characterized the PCR. Using immunoSEQ multiplex PCR, the repertoire was profiled, and TCRdb retains in-frame clones only, with some absent. In the table there are more than 70,000 clones, about three quarters of which are singletons. What was sequenced was PBMCs. The receptor's source is a man between 45 and 60 years old in good health and CMV-seropositive.

In nucleotides, the CDR3 is TGCGCCAGCAGCCAACCTACGTCGGGCCTTCTAGCGGGAGTGTACCAAGAGACCCAGTACTTC. Residues: CASSQPTSGLLAGVYQETQYF. The genes are TRBV4-1 and TRBJ2-5, with TRBD2 matching over 10 bases. This CDR3 contains 21 residues. V was clipped by 2 bases and J by 0 bases; unmatched bases: 18. CDR1 and CDR2 (germline): MGHRA, YSYEKL.